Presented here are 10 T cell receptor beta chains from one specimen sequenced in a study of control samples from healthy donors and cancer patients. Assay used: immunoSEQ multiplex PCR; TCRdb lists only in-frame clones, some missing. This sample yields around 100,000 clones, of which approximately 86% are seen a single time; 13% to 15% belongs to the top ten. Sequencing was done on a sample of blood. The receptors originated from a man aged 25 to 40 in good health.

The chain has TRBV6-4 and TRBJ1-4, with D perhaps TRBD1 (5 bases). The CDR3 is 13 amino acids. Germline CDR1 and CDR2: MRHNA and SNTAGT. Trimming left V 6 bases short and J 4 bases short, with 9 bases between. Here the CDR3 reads CASSRDRNEKLFF. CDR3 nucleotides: TGTGCCAGCAGCCGGGACCGTAATGAAAAACTGTTTTTT.

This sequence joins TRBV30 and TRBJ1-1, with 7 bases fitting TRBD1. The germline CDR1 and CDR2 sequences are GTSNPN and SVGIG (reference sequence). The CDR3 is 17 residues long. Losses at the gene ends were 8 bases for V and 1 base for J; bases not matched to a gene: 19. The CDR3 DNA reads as TGTGCCACCCTCCTGGGGACAGACAGAAGAACGAACACTGAAGCTTTCTTT. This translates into CATLLGTDRRTNTEAFF.

The CDR3 nucleotides are TGTGCCAGCAGTACCGGGGGGGCAGGGCCCCAGCATTTT. As protein: CASSTGGAGPQHF. The rearrangement links TRBV28 to TRBJ1-5; a weak D match, TRBD1 (6 bases). V lost 5 bases and J 9 bases, leaving 14 bases between the germline ends. CDR1 MDHEN and CDR2 SYDVKM come from the germline V gene. The CDR3 spans 13 residues.

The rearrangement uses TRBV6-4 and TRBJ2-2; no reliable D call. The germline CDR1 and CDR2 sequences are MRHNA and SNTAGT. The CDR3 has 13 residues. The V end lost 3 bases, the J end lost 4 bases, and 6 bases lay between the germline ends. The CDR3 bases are TGTGCCAGCAGTGAGCGTACCACCGGGGAGCTGTTTTTT. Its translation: CASSERTTGELFF.

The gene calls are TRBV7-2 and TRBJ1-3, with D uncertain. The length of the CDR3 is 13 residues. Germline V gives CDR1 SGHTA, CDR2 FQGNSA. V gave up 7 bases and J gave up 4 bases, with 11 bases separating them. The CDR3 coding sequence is TGTGCCAGCATGATGAAAGGGGGAAACACCATATATTTT. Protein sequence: CASMMKGGNTIYF.

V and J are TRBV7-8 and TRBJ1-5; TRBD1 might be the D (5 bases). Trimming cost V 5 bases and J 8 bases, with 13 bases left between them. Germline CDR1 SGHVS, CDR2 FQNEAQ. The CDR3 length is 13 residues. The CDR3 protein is CASSGRVTEPQHF. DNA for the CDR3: TGTGCCAGCAGCGGCAGGGTAACGGAGCCCCAGCATTTT.

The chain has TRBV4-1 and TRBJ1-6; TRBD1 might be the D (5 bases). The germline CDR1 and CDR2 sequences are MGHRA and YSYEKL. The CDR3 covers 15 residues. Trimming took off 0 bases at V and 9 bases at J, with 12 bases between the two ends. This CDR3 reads CASSQEGRGVSPLHF. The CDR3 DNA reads TGCGCCAGCAGCCAAGAGGGACGGGGGGTTTCACCCCTCCACTTT.

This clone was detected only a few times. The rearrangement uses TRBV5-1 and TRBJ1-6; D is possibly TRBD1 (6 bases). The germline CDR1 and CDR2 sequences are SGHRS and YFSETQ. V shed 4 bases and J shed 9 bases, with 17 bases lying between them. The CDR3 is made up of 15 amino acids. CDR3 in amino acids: CASSVTGDSTSPLHF. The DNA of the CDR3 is TGCGCCAGCAGCGTGACAGGAGATTCTACTTCACCCCTCCACTTT.

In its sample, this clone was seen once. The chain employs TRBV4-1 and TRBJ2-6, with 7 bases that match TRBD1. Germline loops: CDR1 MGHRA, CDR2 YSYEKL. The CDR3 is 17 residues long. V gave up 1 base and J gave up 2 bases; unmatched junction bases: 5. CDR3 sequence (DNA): TGCGCCAGCAGCCAAGGAGACAGGGTGACTGGGGCCAACGTCCTGACTTTC. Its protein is CASSQGDRVTGANVLTF.

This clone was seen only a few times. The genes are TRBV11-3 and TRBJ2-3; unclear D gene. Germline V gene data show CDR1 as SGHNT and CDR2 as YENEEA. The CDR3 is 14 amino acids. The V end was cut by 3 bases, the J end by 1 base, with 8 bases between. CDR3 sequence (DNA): TGTGCCAGCAGCTTTCCCCCTCGCACAGATACGCAGTATTTT. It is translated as CASSFPPRTDTQYF.